This T cell receptor (beta chain) comes out of a study of CD8 T cells in ankylosing spondylitis. TCRdb passed the 5' RACE reads through MiXCR, listing each CDR3 protein once. In the table there are 300,000 to 350,000 distinct CDR3 sequences, approximately 10% of which are singletons. Many counts were recorded for this clonotype. This clonotype was sampled from a female donor with ankylosing spondylitis or in good health (not recorded which). The specimen was blood, either unsorted or a sorted T cell fraction (not recorded which).

In nucleotides, the CDR3 is TGTGCCAGCAGCTTGATGTCGGCAGGGGCTAATCAGCCCCAGCATTTT. This translates into CASSLMSAGANQPQHF. The chain has TRBV5-6 and TRBJ1-5, with D perhaps TRBD1 (6 bases). The V gene's germline CDR1 is SGHDT and CDR2 YYEEEE. V was pared by 1 base and J by 4 bases, with 15 bases between. This CDR3 is built from 16 residues.